This is a list of T cell receptor beta chains from one sample in a study of blood T cell repertoires in COVID-19. Generated by immunoSEQ multiplex PCR, the TCRdb table keeps only in-frame clones and is missing some. Of a few hundred thousand clones in the sample, 80% to 90% were seen once. Specimen: PBMCs or T cells enriched from blood (not recorded which). These receptors all stem from a woman in her 40s who had been exposed to COVID-19. Each CDR3 is given with its conserved first and last residue. A D gene is named only where the DNA matches it firmly. Clone size appears in some rows only: once, few, many, or a class for an expanded clone.

>TRBJ2-3|TRBV25-1|.|TRBD2
TGTGCCAGCAGTGGGCCAGCGGGAAGGACAGATACGCAGTATTTT
CASSGPAGRTDTQYF
>TRBJ1-1|TRBV2|.|TRBD1
TGTGCCAGCAGTGTTCAGGGGGGCAACACTGAAGCTTTCTTT
CASSVQGGNTEAFF
>TRBJ1-1|TRBV28|.|TRBD1
TGTGCCAGCAGTACACCCGGGACAGAGAACACTGAAGCTTTCTTT
CASSTPGTENTEAFF
>TRBJ2-2|TRBV24-1|.|.
TGTGCCACCAGTGATCGACCCGGGAGGAACACCGGGGAGCTGTTTTTT
CATSDRPGRNTGELFF
>TRBJ2-1|TRBV29-1|.|.
TGCAGCGTTGAGTTCAGGGGACGAATCGACTCCTACAATGAGCAGTTCTTC
CSVEFRGRIDSYNEQFF
>TRBJ1-5|TRBV19|.|.
TGTGCCAGTGCTTGGCAGAGCAATCAGCCCCAGCATTTT
CASAWQSNQPQHF
>TRBJ2-7|TRBV6-2/TRBV6-3|.|TRBD2
TGTGCCAGCAGTTACCTTGCGCACGCGGGGGGAGTCTACGAGCAGTACTTC
CASSYLAHAGGVYEQYF
>TRBJ1-1|TRBV7-8|few|.
TGTGCCAGCAGCCCTCGCTTTAGTTGGGCTGGGGCTTTCTTT
CASSPRFSWAGAFF
>TRBJ2-5|TRBV2|.|TRBD2
TGTGCCAGCAGCCGGACTAGCGGGAAAGAGACCCAGTACTTC
CASSRTSGKETQYF
>TRBJ1-1|TRBV19|.|.
TGTGCCAGTAGTCTCTGGGTGGAGGACACTGAAGCTTTCTTT
CASSLWVEDTEAFF
>TRBJ2-4|TRBV25-1|.|TRBD1
TGTGCCAGCAGGGGTAGGGGGCGAGTCAAAAACATTCAGTACTTC
CASRGRGRVKNIQYF
>TRBJ1-2|TRBV7-9|.|.
TGTGCCAGCAGCCCCCTAAACTATGGCTACACCTTC
CASSPLNYGYTF
>TRBJ2-5|TRBV29-1|.|.
TGCAGCGTTGAACCCAGGGAAGAAGAGACCCAGTACTTC
CSVEPREEETQYF
>TRBJ1-2|TRBV11-3|.|.
TGTGCCAGCAGCTCGGCAGGGGCTAACTATGGCTACACCTTC
CASSSAGANYGYTF
>TRBJ1-2|TRBV5-1|.|.
TGTGCCAGCCAGCCCCGGGACAATGAGGGCTACACCTTC
CASQPRDNEGYTF
>TRBJ2-5|TRBV7-9|.|TRBD1
TGTGCCAGCACGCGAGGTTTTACAGGGGGTTTCCAAGAGACCCAGTACTTC
CASTRGFTGGFQETQYF
>TRBJ1-1|TRBV30|.|.
TGTGCCTGGAGTGTACAGGGGAACACTGAAGCTTTCTTT
CAWSVQGNTEAFF
>TRBJ2-1|TRBV5-8|.|.
TGTGCCAGCAGGCACTATGGACGGAGCGGAATAGCTAATGAGCAGTTCTTC
CASRHYGRSGIANEQFF
>TRBJ1-1|TRBV29-1|.|.
TGCAGCGTTGAGGAGAGAGATATTACAACTGAAGCTTTCTTT
CSVEERDITTEAFF
>TRBJ1-3|TRBV5-4|.|TRBD1
TGTGCCAGCAGCTTGGCCCCAGGGGGCTCTGGAAACACCATATATTTT
CASSLAPGGSGNTIYF
>TRBJ2-2|TRBV4-3|.|.
TGCGCCAGCAGCCAAGATGGAGGGATCTCCGGGGAGCTGTTTTTT
CASSQDGGISGELFF
>TRBJ2-5|TRBV4-1|once|.
TGCGCCAGCAGCCCCCAGGGGGGACCGGAGACCCAGTACTTC
CASSPQGGPETQYF
>TRBJ2-1|TRBV10-3|few|TRBD2
TGTGCCATCAGTGAGTCGCTGGTAGCGGGAGGGAATGAGCAGTTCTTC
CAISESLVAGGNEQFF
>TRBJ1-4|TRBV29-1|.|.
TGCAGCGTTGAATCCCCAGGGGAAAAGGAAAAACTGTTTTTT
CSVESPGEKEKLFF
>TRBJ2-2|TRBV3-1/TRBV3-2|.|.
TGTGCCAGCAGCCAAGTATCCCAGGTCAAGGCCGGGGAGCTGTTTTTT
CASSQVSQVKAGELFF
>TRBJ2-3|TRBV5-6|.|TRBD2
TGTGCCAGCAGCGTGAGCGGGGACCGCACAGATACGCAGTATTTT
CASSVSGDRTDTQYF
>TRBJ1-2|TRBV2|.|TRBD1
TGTGCCAGCAGGGCCGGGACAGGGGGCAGTGGCTACACCTTC
CASRAGTGGSGYTF
>TRBJ2-7|TRBV5-4|.|TRBD1
TGTGCCAGCAGCTTGTGGACAGGGGCCCACGAGCAGTACTTC
CASSLWTGAHEQYF
>TRBJ1-2|TRBV6-5|.|.
TGTGCCAGCAGTTACTCCGGGTATGGCTACACCTTC
CASSYSGYGYTF
>TRBJ1-5|TRBV19|.|.
TGTGCCACTAATGGGGGCCCGTTTCAGCCCCAGCATTTT
CATNGGPFQPQHF
>TRBJ2-5|TRBV5-4|.|TRBD2
TGTGCCAGCAGCACGGGACTAGCGGAAGAGACCCAGTACTTC
CASSTGLAEETQYF
>TRBJ2-1|TRBV25-1|few|.
TGTGCCAGCAGTGAACATAGCCCCTCCTACAATGAGCAGTTCTTC
CASSEHSPSYNEQFF
>TRBJ2-1|TRBV15|.|.
TGTGCCACCAGCAGAGGTTGGCAGGGCGGCAACGACCTGCAGTTCTTC
CATSRGWQGGNDLQFF
>TRBJ1-3|TRBV7-2|.|.
TGTGCCAGCAGCTTATTTTCCCAGGGAAACACCATATATTTT
CASSLFSQGNTIYF
>TRBJ1-2|TRBV6-5|.|.
TGTGCCAGCACCACACTACAGGGACCTGGTTACACCTTC
CASTTLQGPGYTF
>TRBJ1-4|TRBV6-5|.|.
TGTGCCAGCACCCCCAGGGATGCTAATGAAAAACTGTTTTTT
CASTPRDANEKLFF
>TRBJ1-3|TRBV28|.|TRBD1
TGTGCCAGCGGTTTAACAGGGGCTGGAAACACCATATATTTT
CASGLTGAGNTIYF
>TRBJ1-2|TRBV28|.|TRBD1
TGTGCCAGCACACAGGGGGGTTATGGCTACACCTTC
CASTQGGYGYTF
>TRBJ2-1|TRBV19|.|TRBD2
TGTGCCAGTAGTATAGCGGGGGGGCCAAATGAGCAGTTCTTC
CASSIAGGPNEQFF
>TRBJ1-5|TRBV6-1|once|.
TGTGCCAGCAGTGAATGGCCAGGTCGAGGGCAGCCCCAGCATTTT
CASSEWPGRGQPQHF
>TRBJ2-3|TRBV5-4|.|.
TGTGCCAGCAGTAACACGGATACGCAGTATTTT
CASSNTDTQYF
>TRBJ2-2|TRBV5-1|.|TRBD2
TGTGCCAGCAGCTTAATTTTTACTAGCGGGAGGGCGGACACCGGGGAGCTGTTTTTT
CASSLIFTSGRADTGELFF
>TRBJ1-5|TRBV7-2|once|.
TGTGCCAGCAGCTCCTACAATCAGCCCCAGCATTTT
CASSSYNQPQHF
>TRBJ1-2|TRBV6-5|.|.
TGTGCCAGCAGTTACGGAGGGAGTGCCAACTATGGCTACACCTTC
CASSYGGSANYGYTF
>TRBJ1-5|TRBV19|few|.
TGTGCCAGTAGTATAGGGGGCGAGCAGCCCCAGCATTTT
CASSIGGEQPQHF
>TRBJ1-1|TRBV6-2/TRBV6-3|.|.
TGTGCCAGCAGTTGGGGGGGGATCACTGAAGCTTTCTTT
CASSWGGITEAFF
>TRBJ2-3|TRBV9|.|TRBD2
TGTGCCAGCAGCGTTCTCGACGGACTAGCGGGGAGTCCTAGCACAGATACGCAGTATTTT
CASSVLDGLAGSPSTDTQYF
>TRBJ1-1|TRBV20-1|.|.
TGCAGTGCTAGGCGGGGGGAAGAAGCTTTCTTT
CSARRGEEAFF
>TRBJ1-3|TRBV5-8|.|.
TGTGCCAGCAGCTTGGTGGCTGGACTCGGAAACACCATATATTTT
CASSLVAGLGNTIYF
>TRBJ1-5|TRBV19|.|.
TGTGCCACGGGAGGGGGTCGGGTAAATCAGCCCCAGCATTTT
CATGGGRVNQPQHF
>TRBJ1-3|TRBV5-6|.|TRBD1
TGTGCCAGCGCCAGGGGGCTCGGAAACACCATATATTTT
CASARGLGNTIYF
>TRBJ2-7|TRBV12-3/TRBV12-4|once|TRBD1
TGTGCCAGCAGGCGACAGGGAGCCTACGAGCAGTACTTC
CASRRQGAYEQYF
>TRBJ1-2|TRBV19|.|TRBD1
TGTGCCACCAGGACAGGCAACTATGGCTACACCTTC
CATRTGNYGYTF
>TRBJ2-3|TRBV5-4|few|TRBD2
TGTGCCAGCAGCCTGGTACTAGCGGGTACGGGTACGCAGTATTTT
CASSLVLAGTGTQYF
>TRBJ2-1|TRBV7-3|.|.
TGTGCCAGCAGCCGGCCGGGTAATGAGCAGTTCTTC
CASSRPGNEQFF
>TRBJ1-3|TRBV6-1|.|TRBD1
TGTGCCAGCAGTGATATTTGGACAGGGGCCGGTAGCTCTGGAAACACCATATATTTT
CASSDIWTGAGSSGNTIYF
>TRBJ1-5|TRBV10-3|.|TRBD1
TGTGCCATCAGTGATCAACAGGGGTATGGGCAGCCCCAGCATTTT
CAISDQQGYGQPQHF
>TRBJ1-5|TRBV27|.|TRBD1
TGTGCCAGCAGCGAAGTCCCGGGACAGGGGTTGGGCAATCAGCCCCAGCATTTT
CASSEVPGQGLGNQPQHF
>TRBJ1-3|TRBV5-4|.|.
TGTGCCAGCAGCTTGGCCGGTCAGGCTGGAAACACCATATATTTT
CASSLAGQAGNTIYF